The present T cell receptor beta chain was sequenced within a study of cytomegalovirus exposure and HLA in healthy donors. Turning to the study itself: Previous work identified roughly 110 million unique TCR beta sequences from around 200 million T cells. Clustering assigned 70% to 90% of the approximately 400 genotyped donors to the Caucasian-associated ancestry cluster. Study-wide points: Most of the TCR beta V segments (in an earlier analysis) were productive either about 87% or about 30% of the time. Prediction of most subjects' HLA-A and HLA-B alleles by TCR beta sequences was reportedly accurate.

The CDR3 runs to 13 residues. The trim removed 10 bases at V and 2 bases at J, leaving 6 bases unmatched. In germline, CDR1 is ENHRY, CDR2 SYGVKD. Both 60 Vbeta primers and 13 Jbeta primers went into the PCR. The protocol was immunoSEQ multiplex PCR, while the TCRdb copy is restricted to in-frame clones and leaves out a portion. The specimen's table records nearly 200,000 clones. As concerns this clone: Antigen: not known.

The specimen was PBMCs. The source is a boy aged 5 to 17 in good health and CMV-seronegative. This chain connects TRBV10-3 to TRBJ1-1; 8 bases map to TRBD1. Written as DNA, the CDR3 is TGTGCCACGACGGACAGGGTCAACACTGAAGCTTTCTTT. Its translation is CATTDRVNTEAFF.